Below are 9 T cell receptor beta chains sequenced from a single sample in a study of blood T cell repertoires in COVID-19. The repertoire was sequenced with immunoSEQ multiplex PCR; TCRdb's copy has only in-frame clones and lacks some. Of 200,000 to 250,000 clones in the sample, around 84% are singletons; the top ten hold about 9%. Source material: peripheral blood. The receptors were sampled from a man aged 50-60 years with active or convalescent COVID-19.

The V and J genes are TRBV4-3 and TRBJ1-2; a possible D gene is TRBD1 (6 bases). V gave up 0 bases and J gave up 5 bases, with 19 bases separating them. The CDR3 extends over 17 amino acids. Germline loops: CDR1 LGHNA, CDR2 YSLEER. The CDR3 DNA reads TGCGCCAGCAGCCAAGACTCAGTGCAGGGGTCGGGTTATGGCTACACCTTC. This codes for CASSQDSVQGSGYGYTF.

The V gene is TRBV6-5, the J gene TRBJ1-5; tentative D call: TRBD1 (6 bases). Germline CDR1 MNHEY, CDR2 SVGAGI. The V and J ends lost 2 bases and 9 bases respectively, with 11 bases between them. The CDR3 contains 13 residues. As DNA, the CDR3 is TGTGCCAGCAGTTACGGAACAGGGCTGCCCCAGCATTTT. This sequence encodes CASSYGTGLPQHF.

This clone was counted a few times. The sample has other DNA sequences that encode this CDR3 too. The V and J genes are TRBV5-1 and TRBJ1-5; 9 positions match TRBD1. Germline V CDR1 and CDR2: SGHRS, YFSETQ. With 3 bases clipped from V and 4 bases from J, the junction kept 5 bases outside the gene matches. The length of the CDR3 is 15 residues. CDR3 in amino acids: CASSSGQGSNQPQHF. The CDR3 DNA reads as TGCGCCAGCAGCTCAGGACAGGGGAGTAATCAGCCCCAGCATTTT.

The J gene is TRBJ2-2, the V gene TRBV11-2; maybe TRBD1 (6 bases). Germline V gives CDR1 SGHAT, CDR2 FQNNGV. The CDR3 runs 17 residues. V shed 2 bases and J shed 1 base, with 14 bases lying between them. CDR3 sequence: CASSLRPGVENTGELFF. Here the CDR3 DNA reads TGTGCCAGCAGCTTAAGGCCAGGGGTCGAGAACACCGGGGAGCTGTTTTTT.

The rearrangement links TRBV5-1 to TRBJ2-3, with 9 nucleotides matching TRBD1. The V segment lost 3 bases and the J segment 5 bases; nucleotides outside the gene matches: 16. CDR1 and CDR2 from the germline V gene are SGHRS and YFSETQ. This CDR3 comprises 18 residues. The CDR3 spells CASSSTAGPGQGLDTQYF. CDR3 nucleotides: TGCGCCAGCAGCTCTACTGCCGGGCCGGGACAGGGATTAGATACGCAGTATTTT.

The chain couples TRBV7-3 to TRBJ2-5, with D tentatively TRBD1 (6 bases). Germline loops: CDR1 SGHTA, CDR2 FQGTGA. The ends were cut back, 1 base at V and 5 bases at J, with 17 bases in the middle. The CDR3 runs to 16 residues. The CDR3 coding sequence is TGTGCCAGCAGCTTAATGGGCACAGGGAATAGGGAGACCCAGTACTTC. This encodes CASSLMGTGNRETQYF.

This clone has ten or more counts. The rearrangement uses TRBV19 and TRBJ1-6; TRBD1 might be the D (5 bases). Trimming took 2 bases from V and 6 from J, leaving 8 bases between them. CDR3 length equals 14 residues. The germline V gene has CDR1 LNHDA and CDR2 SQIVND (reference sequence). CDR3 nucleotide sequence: TGTGCCAGTAGTATAAGGGGCGGTAATTCACCCCTCCACTTT. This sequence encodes CASSIRGGNSPLHF.

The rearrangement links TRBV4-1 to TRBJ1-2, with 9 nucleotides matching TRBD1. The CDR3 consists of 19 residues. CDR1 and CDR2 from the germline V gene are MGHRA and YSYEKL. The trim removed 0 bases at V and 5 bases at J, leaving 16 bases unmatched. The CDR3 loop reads CASSQDLLYEQGARYGYTF. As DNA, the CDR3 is TGCGCCAGCAGCCAAGATTTGCTTTATGAACAGGGGGCGCGGTATGGCTACACCTTC.

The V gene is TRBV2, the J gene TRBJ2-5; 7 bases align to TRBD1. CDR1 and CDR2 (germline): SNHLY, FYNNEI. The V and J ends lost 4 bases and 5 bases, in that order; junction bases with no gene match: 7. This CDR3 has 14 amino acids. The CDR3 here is CASSGTGLGETQYF. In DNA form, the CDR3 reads TGTGCCAGCAGTGGGACAGGTCTAGGGGAGACCCAGTACTTC.